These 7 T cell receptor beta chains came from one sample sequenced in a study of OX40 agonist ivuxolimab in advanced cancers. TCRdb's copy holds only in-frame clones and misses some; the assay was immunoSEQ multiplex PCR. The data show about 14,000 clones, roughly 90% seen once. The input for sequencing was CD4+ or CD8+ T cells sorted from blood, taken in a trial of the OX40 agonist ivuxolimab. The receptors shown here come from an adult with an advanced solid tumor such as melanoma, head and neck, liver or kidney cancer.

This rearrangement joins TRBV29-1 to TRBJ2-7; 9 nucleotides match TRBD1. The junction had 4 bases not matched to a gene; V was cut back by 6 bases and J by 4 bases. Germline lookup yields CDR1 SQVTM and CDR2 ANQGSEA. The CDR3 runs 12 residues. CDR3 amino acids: CSVWTGEYEQYF. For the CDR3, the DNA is TGCAGCGTGTGGACAGGGGAATACGAGCAGTACTTC.

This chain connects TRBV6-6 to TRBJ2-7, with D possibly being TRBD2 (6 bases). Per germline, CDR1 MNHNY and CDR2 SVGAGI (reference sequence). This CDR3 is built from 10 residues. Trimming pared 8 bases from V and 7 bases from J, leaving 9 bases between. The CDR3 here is CASLGREQYF. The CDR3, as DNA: TGTGCCAGCCTGGGGAGGGAGCAGTACTTC.

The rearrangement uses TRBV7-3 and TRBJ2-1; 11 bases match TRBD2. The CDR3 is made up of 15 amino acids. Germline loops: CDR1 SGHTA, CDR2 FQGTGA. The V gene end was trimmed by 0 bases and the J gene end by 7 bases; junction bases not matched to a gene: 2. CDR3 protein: CASSLTTSGGNEQFF. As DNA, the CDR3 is TGTGCCAGCAGCTTAACCACTAGCGGGGGTAATGAGCAGTTCTTC.

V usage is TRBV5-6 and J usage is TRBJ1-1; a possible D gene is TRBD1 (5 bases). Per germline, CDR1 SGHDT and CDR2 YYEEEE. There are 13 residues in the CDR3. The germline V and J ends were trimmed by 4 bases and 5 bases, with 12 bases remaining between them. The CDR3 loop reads CASSVLGATEAFF. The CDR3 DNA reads TGTGCCAGCAGCGTCCTTGGGGCGACTGAAGCTTTCTTT.

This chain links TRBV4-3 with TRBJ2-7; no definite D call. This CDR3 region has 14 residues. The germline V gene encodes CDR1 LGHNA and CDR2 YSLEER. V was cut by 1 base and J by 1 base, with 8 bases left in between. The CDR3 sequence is CASSQGIGSYEQYF. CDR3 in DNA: TGCGCCAGCAGCCAAGGTATAGGGTCCTACGAGCAGTACTTC.

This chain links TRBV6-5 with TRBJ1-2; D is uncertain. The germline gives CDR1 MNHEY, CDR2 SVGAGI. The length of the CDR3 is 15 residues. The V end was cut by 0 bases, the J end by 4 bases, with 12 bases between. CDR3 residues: CASSYSGGRSYGYTF. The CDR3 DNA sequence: TGTGCCAGCAGTTACTCGGGAGGCAGGAGCTATGGCTACACCTTC.

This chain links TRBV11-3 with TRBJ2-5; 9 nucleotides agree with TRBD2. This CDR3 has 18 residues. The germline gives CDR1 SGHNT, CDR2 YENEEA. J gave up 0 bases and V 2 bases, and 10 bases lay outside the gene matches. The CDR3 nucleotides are TGTGCCAGCAGCTTAAAGACGACTAGCGGAGAATACCAAGAGACCCAGTACTTC. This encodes CASSLKTTSGEYQETQYF.